This TCR beta chain came from a study of OX40 agonist ivuxolimab in advanced cancers. Across the study: Of mixed ages from about 23 to 85 and averaging approximately 60 years, the group was approximately 80% male.

The CDR3 is made up of 16 amino acids. A history of autoimmune disease or systemic immunosuppression excluded patients. Turning to this clone: Antigen specificity is unknown.

Assay: immunoSEQ multiplex PCR; the TCRdb copy retains only in-frame clones and omits some. The profile shows about 73,000 clones, roughly nine tenths of them singletons. Overall study results and limits: Some patients without response likewise showed low normalized clonal expansion. With doses of 0.1-3.0 mg/kg, partial responders showed among the lowest clonal expansion.

The TCR was taken from an adult with an advanced solid tumor such as melanoma, head and neck, liver or kidney cancer. The genes are TRBV21-1 and TRBJ2-7; TRBD1, the D gene given by the table, was not confirmed from the DNA. TRBV21-1 corresponds to a pseudogene. The source material was CD4+ or CD8+ T cells sorted from blood, sampled in a trial of the OX40 agonist ivuxolimab. CDR3 DNA sequence: TGTGCCAGCAGCAATGAACGACAGGGGGCCACCTACGAGCAGTACTTC. Translating it yields CASSNERQGATYEQYF.